These 4 T cell receptor beta chains were all obtained from the same sample, sequenced in a study of OX40 agonist ivuxolimab in advanced cancers. Produced via immunoSEQ multiplex PCR; TCRdb's table is partial and in-frame only. Of 70,000 or so clones detected, around 80% appear once; the ten largest clones hold approximately 2.1%. The sample in question was CD4+ or CD8+ T cells sorted from blood, obtained in a trial of the OX40 agonist ivuxolimab. The receptors shown here come from an adult with an advanced solid tumor such as melanoma, head and neck, liver or kidney cancer.

This clone was picked up a small number of times. The chain links TRBV21-1 to TRBJ1-5; TRBD1 is the table's D call and was not checked against the DNA. TRBV21-1 has pseudogene status. The CDR3 is 14 residues long. This CDR3 is CASSNGQANQPQHF. CDR3 coding DNA: TGTGCCAGCAGCAACGGACAGGCCAATCAGCCCCAGCATTTT.

The count of this clone is one. The chain recombines TRBV18 with TRBJ2-1; 14 bases match TRBD2. Germline V gene data show CDR1 as KGHSH and CDR2 as LQKENI. CDR3 length: 18 residues. The junction had 8 bases not matched to a gene; V was cut back by 3 bases and J by 4 bases. CDR3 in DNA: TGTGCCAGCTCACCGGGGACTAGCGGGGGAGGGAGTTACAATGAGCAGTTCTTC. Encoded protein: CASSPGTSGGGSYNEQFF.

V and J are TRBV21-1 and TRBJ2-7; whether TRBD2, the table's D call, matches the DNA was not checked. TRBV21-1 corresponds to a pseudogene. The CDR3 sequence is 17 residues long. In DNA, the CDR3 is TGTGCCAGCAGCTCCCGGTGGGGGACTAGCTGGTCCTACGAGCAGTACTTC. Translated: CASSSRWGTSWSYEQYF.

This chain connects TRBV11-2 to TRBJ2-1; D is undetermined. The CDR3 contains 16 residues. V was shortened by 5 bases and J by 0 bases, with 14 bases between the two germline ends. Germline lookup yields CDR1 SGHAT and CDR2 FQNNGV. CDR3 nucleotides: TGTGCCAGCAGCGTAACCCGCGGCTACTCCTACAATGAGCAGTTCTTC. This gives the protein CASSVTRGYSYNEQFF.